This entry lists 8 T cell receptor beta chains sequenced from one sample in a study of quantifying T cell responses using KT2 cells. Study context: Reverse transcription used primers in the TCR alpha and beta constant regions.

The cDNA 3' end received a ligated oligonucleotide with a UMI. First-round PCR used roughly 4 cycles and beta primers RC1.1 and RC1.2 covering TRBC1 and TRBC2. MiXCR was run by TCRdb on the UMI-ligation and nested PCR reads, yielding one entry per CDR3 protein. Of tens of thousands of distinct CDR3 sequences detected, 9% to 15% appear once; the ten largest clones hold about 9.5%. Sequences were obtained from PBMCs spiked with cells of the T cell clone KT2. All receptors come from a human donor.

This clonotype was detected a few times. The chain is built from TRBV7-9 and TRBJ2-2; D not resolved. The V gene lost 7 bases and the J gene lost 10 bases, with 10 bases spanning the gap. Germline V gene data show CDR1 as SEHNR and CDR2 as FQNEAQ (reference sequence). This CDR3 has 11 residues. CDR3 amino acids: CASISAAELFF. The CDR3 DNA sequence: TGTGCCAGCATCAGTGCCGCGGAGCTGTTTTTT.

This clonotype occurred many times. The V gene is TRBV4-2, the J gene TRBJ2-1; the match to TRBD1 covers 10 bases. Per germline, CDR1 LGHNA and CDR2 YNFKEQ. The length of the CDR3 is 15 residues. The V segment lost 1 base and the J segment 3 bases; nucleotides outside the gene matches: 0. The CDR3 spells CASSQGTGGYNEQFF. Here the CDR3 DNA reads TGTGCCAGCAGCCAAGGGACAGGGGGCTACAATGAGCAGTTCTTC.

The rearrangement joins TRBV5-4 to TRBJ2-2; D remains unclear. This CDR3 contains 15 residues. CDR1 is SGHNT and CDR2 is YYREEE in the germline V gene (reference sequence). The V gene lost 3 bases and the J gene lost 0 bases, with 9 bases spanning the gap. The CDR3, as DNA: TGTGCCAGCAGCTCAGAAGGAGCGAACACCGGGGAGCTGTTTTTT. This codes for CASSSEGANTGELFF.

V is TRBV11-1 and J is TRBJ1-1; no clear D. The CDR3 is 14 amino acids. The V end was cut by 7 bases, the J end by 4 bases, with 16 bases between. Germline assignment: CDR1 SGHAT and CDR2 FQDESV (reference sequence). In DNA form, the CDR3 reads TGTGCCAGCATCATAACTATGGGCGCCACTGAAGCTTTCTTT. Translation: CASIITMGATEAFF.

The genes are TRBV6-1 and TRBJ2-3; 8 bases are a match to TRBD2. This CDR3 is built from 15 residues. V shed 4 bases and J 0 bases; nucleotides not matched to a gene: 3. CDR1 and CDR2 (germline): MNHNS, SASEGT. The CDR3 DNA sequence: TGTGCCAGCAGTGGGGGACTAGTAAGCACAGATACGCAGTATTTT. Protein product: CASSGGLVSTDTQYF.

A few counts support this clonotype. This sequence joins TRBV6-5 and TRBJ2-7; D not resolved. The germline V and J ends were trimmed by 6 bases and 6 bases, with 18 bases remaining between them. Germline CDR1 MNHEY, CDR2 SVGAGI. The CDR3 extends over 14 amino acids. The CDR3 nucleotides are TGTGCCAGCAGGCCTAGGGCCCATTTAGGCGAGCAGTACTTC. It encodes CASRPRAHLGEQYF.

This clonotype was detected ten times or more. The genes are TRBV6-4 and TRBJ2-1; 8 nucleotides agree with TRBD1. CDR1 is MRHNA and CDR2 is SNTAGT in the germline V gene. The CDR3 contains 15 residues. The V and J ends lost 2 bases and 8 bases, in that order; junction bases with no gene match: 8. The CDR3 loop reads CASSDGAGGDDEQFF. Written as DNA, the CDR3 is TGTGCCAGCAGTGACGGGGCAGGGGGCGATGATGAGCAGTTCTTC.

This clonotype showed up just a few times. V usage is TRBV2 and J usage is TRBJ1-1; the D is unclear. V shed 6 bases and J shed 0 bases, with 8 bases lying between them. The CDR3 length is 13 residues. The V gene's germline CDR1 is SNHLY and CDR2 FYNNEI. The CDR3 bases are TGTGCCAGCAGCCCCAGTTTGAACACTGAAGCTTTCTTT. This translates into CASSPSLNTEAFF. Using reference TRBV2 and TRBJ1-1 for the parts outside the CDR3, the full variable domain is EPEVTQTPSHQVTQMGQEVILRCVPISNHLYFYWYRQILGQKVEFLVSFYNNEISEKSEIFDDQFSVERPDGSNFTLKIRSTKLEDSAMYFCASSPSLNTEAFFGQGTRLTVV.